These 10 T cell receptor beta chains were sequenced from one sample in a study of shared clonotypes between healthy human individuals (dated by TCRdb to the early 2020s). Receptor amplification or capture employed the immunoSEQ multiplex PCR assay. As stored in TCRdb, this immuneACCESS dataset retains in-frame rearrangements with V and J assigned. A fraction of the clones does not appear; measured against another copy, unresolved V genes explain less than half of the discrepancy, and the remainder lacks a known reason. The sample contains over 850,000 clones, approximately 80% of them found a single time. The ten largest clones take up 0.5% to 0.65% of the sample. What was sequenced was memory CD4+ T cells from PBMCs. The cell subset or site label corresponds to: CD45RA-negative fraction. The receptors come from a man younger than 35 in good health. Some clones in this sample may be carry-over from other donors' samples.

J is TRBJ1-1 and V is TRBV28, with 10 bases identical to TRBD1. Germline lookup yields CDR1 MDHEN and CDR2 SYDVKM. J lost 1 base, V lost 6 bases, and 8 bases had no gene match. CDR3 length: 16 amino acids. As DNA, the CDR3 is TGTGCCAGCAGGACAGGGGGCAATGGGGGGAACACTGAAGCTTTCTTT. Its translation is CASRTGGNGGNTEAFF.

Concerning this clone itself: Given a much more abundant clone one base away, this may be a read error. The gene calls are TRBV6-7 and TRBJ1-2, with D tentatively TRBD1 (5 bases). TRBV6-7 is an open reading frame whose function is uncertain. CDR3 length: 14 amino acids. V dropped 2 bases and J dropped 4 bases, with 11 bases sitting between them. The CDR3 region is CASSYGGQPYGYTF. The CDR3 DNA is TGTGCCAGCAGTTACGGGGGTCAGCCCTATGGCTACACCTTC.

This rearrangement joins TRBV11-2 to TRBJ2-3, with no clear D. The CDR3 has 14 residues. Trimming took 0 bases from V and 1 from J, leaving 5 bases between them. Germline CDR1 is SGHAT and CDR2 is FQNNGV. The CDR3 region is CASSLDLGTDTQYF. The CDR3 nucleotides read TGTGCCAGCAGCTTAGATCTGGGCACAGATACGCAGTATTTT.

This clone was detected once. This chain joins TRBV13 and TRBJ2-7; the D is unclear. The CDR3 sequence is 12 residues long. V was shortened by 2 bases and J by 6 bases, with 8 bases between the two germline ends. The germline gives CDR1 PRHDT, CDR2 FYEKMQ (reference sequence). CDR3 sequence: CASSLKGIEQYF. The CDR3 DNA reads as TGTGCCAGCAGCTTAAAAGGGATCGAGCAGTACTTC.

This sequence joins TRBV5-1 and TRBJ1-3, with D possibly TRBD1 on 6 matching bases. Per germline, CDR1 SGHRS and CDR2 YFSETQ. CDR3 length equals 15 residues. Trimming left V 4 bases short and J 3 bases short, with 14 bases between. For the CDR3, the DNA is TGCGCCAGCAGCCCGGGGGCAGGGGTTGGAAACACCATATATTTT. It specifies CASSPGAGVGNTIYF.

The chain has TRBV10-2 and TRBJ2-1; 10 bases are a match to TRBD2. The germline gives CDR1 WSHSY, CDR2 SAAADI. The CDR3 totals 15 residues. The V segment lost 7 bases and the J segment 8 bases; nucleotides outside the gene matches: 11. The CDR3 reads CASKSGRAGSDEQFF. The CDR3, as DNA: TGCGCCAGCAAGAGCGGGAGGGCCGGGTCCGATGAGCAGTTCTTC.

V is TRBV18 and J is TRBJ1-2; no clear D gene. The CDR3 has 14 residues. CDR1 is KGHSH and CDR2 is LQKENI in the germline V gene. V was trimmed by 4 bases and J by 8 bases, leaving 17 bases between them. CDR3 in DNA: TGTGCCAGCTCACAAAGTGGCGGCCGGTTCGGCTACACCTTC. Amino acid sequence: CASSQSGGRFGYTF.

This chain links TRBV13 with TRBJ2-1, with D uncertain. The CDR3 spans 14 residues. Trimming cost V 5 bases and J 0 bases, with 8 bases left between them. Germline CDR1 reads PRHDT; CDR2 reads FYEKMQ (reference sequence). Written as DNA, the CDR3 is TGTGCCAGCAGCCGGTGGTCCTCCTACAATGAGCAGTTCTTC. Translation gives CASSRWSSYNEQFF.

Points on this clone: Other nucleotide sequences from this sample produce the same CDR3. V and J are TRBV7-2 and TRBJ2-3, with D hard to call. V was cut by 1 base and J by 0 bases, with 2 bases left in between. Germline V lookup: CDR1 SGHTA, CDR2 FQGNSA. This CDR3 has 13 residues. The CDR3 coding sequence is TGTGCCAGCAGCTTAGGCAGCACAGATACGCAGTATTTT. Amino acid sequence: CASSLGSTDTQYF.

This clone was counted only a few times. The chain recombines TRBV6-5 with TRBJ2-2; D unclear. The CDR3 covers 12 residues. Germline V gives CDR1 MNHEY, CDR2 SVGAGI. Trimming left V 4 bases short and J 9 bases short, with 9 bases between. CDR3 amino acids: CASSLRDWELFF. As DNA, the CDR3 is TGTGCCAGCAGTTTACGAGACTGGGAGCTGTTTTTT.